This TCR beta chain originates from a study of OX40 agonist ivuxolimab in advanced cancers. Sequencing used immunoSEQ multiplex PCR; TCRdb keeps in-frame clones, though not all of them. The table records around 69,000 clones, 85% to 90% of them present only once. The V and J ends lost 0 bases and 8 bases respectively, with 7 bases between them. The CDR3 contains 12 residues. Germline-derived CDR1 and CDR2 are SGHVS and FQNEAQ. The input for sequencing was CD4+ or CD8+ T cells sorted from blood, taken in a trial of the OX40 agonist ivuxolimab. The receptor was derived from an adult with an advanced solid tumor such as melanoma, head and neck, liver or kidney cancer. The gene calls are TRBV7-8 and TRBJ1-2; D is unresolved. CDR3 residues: CASSLAGEGYTF. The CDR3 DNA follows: TGTGCCAGCAGCTTAGCAGGTGAAGGCTACACCTTC.